This T cell receptor beta chain is from a study of T cell changes during pregnancy in multiple sclerosis. Clones were read by immunoSEQ multiplex PCR, and TCRdb kept only the in-frame ones, dropping some. The table records around 41,000 clones, roughly nine tenths of them present only once. This clonotype was sampled from a female donor in good health, enrolled as a control in a pregnancy study. Material: CD4+ T cells from peripheral blood mononuclear cells, obtained in the third trimester of pregnancy.

CDR3 in DNA: TGTGCCAGCAGCTTCGGAAGCGGGACTACAGATACGCAGTATTTT. It yields the protein CASSFGSGTTDTQYF. This rearrangement joins TRBV7-2 to TRBJ2-3; 7 positions agree with TRBD2. Germline V CDR1 and CDR2: SGHTA, FQGNSA. The CDR3 runs to 15 residues. V was clipped by 3 bases and J by 3 bases; unmatched bases: 6.